This T cell receptor (beta chain) was obtained from a study of sequential checkpoint blockade in melanoma. In this sample, this clone turned up a few times. The treatment: randomized to nivolumab then ipilimumab (arm A) or the reverse (arm B). The method was immunoSEQ multiplex PCR; TCRdb's version includes in-frame clones alone and lacks a portion of them. The sample lists about 12,000 clones; about a quarter were seen once. V was pared by 5 bases and J by 4 bases, with 11 bases between. Germline CDR1 is MNHGY and CDR2 is SAAAGT. This CDR3 spans 13 amino acids. V usage is TRBV6-8 and J usage is TRBJ1-2, with D perhaps TRBD1 (5 bases). Sequenced material: tumor tissue (inferred from file names), taken from a patient given nivolumab and ipilimumab in sequence. This clonotype was sampled from a human donor with melanoma. CDR3 loop: CASSLQVGYGYTF. The CDR3, as DNA: TGTGCCAGCAGTCTACAGGTGGGCTATGGCTACACCTTC.